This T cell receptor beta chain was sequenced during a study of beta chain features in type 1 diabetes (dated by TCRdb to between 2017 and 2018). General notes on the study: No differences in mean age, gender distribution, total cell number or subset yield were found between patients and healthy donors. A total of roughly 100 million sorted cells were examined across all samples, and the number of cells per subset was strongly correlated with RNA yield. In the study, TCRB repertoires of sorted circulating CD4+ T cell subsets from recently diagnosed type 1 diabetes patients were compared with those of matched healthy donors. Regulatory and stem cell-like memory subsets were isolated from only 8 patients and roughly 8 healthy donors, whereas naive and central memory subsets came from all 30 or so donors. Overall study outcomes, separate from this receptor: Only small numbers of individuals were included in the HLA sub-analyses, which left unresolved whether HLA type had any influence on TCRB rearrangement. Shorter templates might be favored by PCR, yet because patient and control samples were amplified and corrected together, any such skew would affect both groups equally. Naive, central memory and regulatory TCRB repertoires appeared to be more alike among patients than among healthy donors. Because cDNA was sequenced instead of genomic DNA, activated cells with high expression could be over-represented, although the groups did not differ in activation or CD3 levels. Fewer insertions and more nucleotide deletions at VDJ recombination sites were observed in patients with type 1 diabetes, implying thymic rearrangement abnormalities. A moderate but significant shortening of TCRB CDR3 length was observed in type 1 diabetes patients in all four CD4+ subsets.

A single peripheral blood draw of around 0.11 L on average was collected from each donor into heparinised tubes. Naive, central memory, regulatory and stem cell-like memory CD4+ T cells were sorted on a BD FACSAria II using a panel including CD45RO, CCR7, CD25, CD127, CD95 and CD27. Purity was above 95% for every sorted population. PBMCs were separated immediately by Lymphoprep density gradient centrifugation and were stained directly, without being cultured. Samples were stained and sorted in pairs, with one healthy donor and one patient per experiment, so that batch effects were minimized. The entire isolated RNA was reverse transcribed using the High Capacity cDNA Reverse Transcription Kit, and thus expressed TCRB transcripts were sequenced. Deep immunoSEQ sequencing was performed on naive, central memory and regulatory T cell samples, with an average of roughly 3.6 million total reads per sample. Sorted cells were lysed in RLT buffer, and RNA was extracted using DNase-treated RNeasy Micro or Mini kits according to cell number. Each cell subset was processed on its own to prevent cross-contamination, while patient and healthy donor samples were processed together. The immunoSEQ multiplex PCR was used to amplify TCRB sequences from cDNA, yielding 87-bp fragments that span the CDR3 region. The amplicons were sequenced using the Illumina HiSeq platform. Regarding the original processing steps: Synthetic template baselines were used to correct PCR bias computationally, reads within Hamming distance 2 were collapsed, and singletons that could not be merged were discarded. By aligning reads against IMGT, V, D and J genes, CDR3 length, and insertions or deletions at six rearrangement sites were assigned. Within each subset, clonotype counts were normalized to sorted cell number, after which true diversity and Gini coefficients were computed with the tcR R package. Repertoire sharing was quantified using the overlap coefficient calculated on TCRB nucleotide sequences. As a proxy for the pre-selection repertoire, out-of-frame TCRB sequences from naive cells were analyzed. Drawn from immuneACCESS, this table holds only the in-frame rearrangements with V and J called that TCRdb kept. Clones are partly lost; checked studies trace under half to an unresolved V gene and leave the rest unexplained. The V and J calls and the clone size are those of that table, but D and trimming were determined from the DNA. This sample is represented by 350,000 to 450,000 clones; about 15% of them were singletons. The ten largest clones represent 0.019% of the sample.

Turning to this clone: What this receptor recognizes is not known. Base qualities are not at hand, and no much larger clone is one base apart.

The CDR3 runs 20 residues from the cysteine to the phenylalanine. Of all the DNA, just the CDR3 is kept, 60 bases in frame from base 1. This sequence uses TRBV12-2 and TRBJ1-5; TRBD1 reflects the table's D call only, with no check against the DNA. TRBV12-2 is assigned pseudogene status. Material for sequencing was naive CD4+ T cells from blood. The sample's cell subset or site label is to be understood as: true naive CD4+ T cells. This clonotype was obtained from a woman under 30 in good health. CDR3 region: CASRAQPGQGTFYSNQPQHF. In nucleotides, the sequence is TGTGCAAGTCGCGCCCAGCCGGGACAGGGAACGTTTTATAGCAATCAGCCCCAGCATTTT.